This T cell receptor (beta chain) comes out of a study of Ad26.COV2.S vaccination and SARS-CoV-2 variants. CDR3 size: 13 residues. V lost 5 bases to trimming and J lost 6 bases, with 12 bases between them. The germline V gene encodes CDR1 SEHNR and CDR2 FQNEAQ (reference sequence). Study observations and caveats: Comparable non-spike TCR breadth was observed in vaccine and placebo recipients.

Treatment noted: some 20 received Ad26.COV2.S at low or high dose, single or two shots; several received placebo; per-sample allocation not given. Sampling was done on day 63 after the first vaccine or placebo injection. Boston provided a donor who was an adult aged 18-55 years. Vaccination used an Ad26 vector expressing Wuhan-strain SARS-CoV-2 spike. Some clones are missing from TCRdb's copy, which holds only in-frame ones; the method was immunoSEQ multiplex PCR. The table shows 350,000 to 500,000 clones, with roughly 88% occurring only once. About this clone itself: The antigen remains undetermined.

The chain uses TRBV7-9 and TRBJ2-3; D may be TRBD2 (6 bases). The sample here was peripheral blood, taken in a trial of Ad26.COV2.S vaccine versus placebo. The receptor comes from a person aged 18 to 65 who received the Ad26.COV2.S COVID-19 vaccine or a placebo. Written as DNA, the CDR3 is TGTGCCAGCAGCCCGACGGCGGGGGATACGCAGTATTTT. Translation gives CASSPTAGDTQYF.